Below are 25 T cell receptor beta chains sequenced from a single sample in a study of blood T cell repertoires in COVID-19. Profiling relied on immunoSEQ multiplex PCR, and the TCRdb table lists in-frame clones only, not all of them. The sample records roughly 200,000 clones, around 86% being singletons. Sequenced sample: PBMCs or T cells enriched from blood (not recorded which). These receptors were taken from a middle-aged man with acute COVID-19.

The V gene is TRBV28, the J gene TRBJ2-5, with no clear D. Per the germline V gene, CDR1 is MDHEN and CDR2 is SYDVKM. V lost 8 bases to trimming and J lost 4 bases, with 5 bases between them. CDR3 size: 10 residues. The CDR3 nucleotides are TGTGCCAGCCCATCAGAGACCCAGTACTTC. Translated: CASPSETQYF. The full variable domain, its missing parts supplied by reference TRBV28 and TRBJ2-5, is DVKVTQSSRYLVKRTGEKVFLECVQDMDHENMFWYRQDPGLGLRLIYFSYDVKMKEKGDIPEGYSVSREKKERFSLILESASTNQTSMYLCASPSETQYFGPGTRLLVL.

The chain links TRBV7-2 to TRBJ2-1; D is uncertain. Trimming took off 2 bases at V and 7 bases at J, with 12 bases between the two ends. The CDR3 has 14 residues. Germline V gives CDR1 SGHTA, CDR2 FQGNSA. CDR3 sequence reads: CASSLSLGINEQFF. In DNA, the CDR3 is TGTGCCAGCAGCTTATCCCTAGGTATTAATGAGCAGTTCTTC.

The chain couples TRBV27 to TRBJ2-7; TRBD2 agrees at 11 bases. With V trimmed by 6 bases and J by 3 bases, 10 bases remained unmatched. Per germline, CDR1 MNHEY and CDR2 SMNVEV (reference sequence). The length of the CDR3 is 16 residues. The DNA for the CDR3 is TGTGCCAGCAGCCCCGCCCGTCTAGCGGGAGGCTACGAGCAGTACTTC. It specifies CASSPARLAGGYEQYF.

V and J are TRBV9 and TRBJ2-3; D gene ambiguous. The V gene lost 4 bases and the J gene lost 0 bases, with 6 bases spanning the gap. Germline V gives CDR1 SGDLS, CDR2 YYNGEE. This CDR3 comprises 13 residues. CDR3 region: CASSLPSTDTQYF. For the CDR3, the DNA is TGTGCCAGCAGCCTCCCTAGCACAGATACGCAGTATTTT.

This chain links TRBV7-3 with TRBJ2-1; 12 bases map to TRBD2. The CDR3 extends over 16 amino acids. Germline CDR1 and CDR2: SGHTA and FQGTGA. The junction had 6 bases not matched to a gene; V was cut back by 2 bases and J by 7 bases. CDR3 bases: TGTGCCAGCAGCTTAGGGCTAGCGGGAGGGCAAAATGAGCAGTTCTTC. Translation: CASSLGLAGGQNEQFF.

A single count supports this clone. One end of the junction is discordant with germline, which a read error may explain. The chain joins TRBV6-1 to TRBJ1-4; 8 nucleotides align to TRBD1. The CDR3 is 14 residues long. Germline V gives CDR1 MNHNS, CDR2 SASEGT. CDR3 coding DNA: TGTGCCAGCAGAGAAGACAGGGGAGGCGAAAAACTGTTTTTT. Protein: CASREDRGGEKLFF.

V is TRBV7-9 and J is TRBJ2-1; TRBD2 aligns across 7 bases. The CDR3 runs 17 residues. Germline V gene data show CDR1 as SEHNR and CDR2 as FQNEAQ (reference sequence). Trimming took 2 bases from V and 3 from J; bases not matched to a gene: 10. The CDR3 sequence is CASSLWVGGSVYNEQFF. The CDR3 nucleotides are TGTGCCAGCAGCTTATGGGTAGGCGGGAGTGTCTACAATGAGCAGTTCTTC.

The chain employs TRBV19 and TRBJ1-5, with 11 nucleotides matching TRBD1. CDR3 length: 13 residues. The trim removed 10 bases at V and 5 bases at J, leaving 4 bases unmatched. Per the germline V gene, CDR1 is LNHDA and CDR2 is SQIVND (reference sequence). The CDR3 protein is CATQDRGHQPQHF. The CDR3 bases are TGTGCCACCCAGGACAGGGGGCATCAGCCCCAGCATTTT.

V usage is TRBV9 and J usage is TRBJ2-1, with 7 bases fitting TRBD1. With V trimmed by 0 bases and J by 6 bases, 6 bases remained unmatched. Per germline, CDR1 SGDLS and CDR2 YYNGEE. The CDR3 has 15 amino acids. CDR3 loop: CASSVVVTGTNEQFF. CDR3 in DNA: TGTGCCAGCAGCGTAGTGGTGACAGGGACCAATGAGCAGTTCTTC. Full variable domain (rest looked up from reference TRBV9 and TRBJ2-1): DSGVTQTPKHLITATGQRVTLRCSPRSGDLSVYWYQQSLDQGLQFLIQYYNGEERAKGNILERFSAQQFPDLHSELNLSSLELGDSALYFCASSVVVTGTNEQFFGPGTRLTVL.

This chain connects TRBV3-1 (or the pseudogene TRBV3-2) to TRBJ1-1; D not resolved. The V and J ends lost 1 base and 5 bases respectively, with 11 bases between them. This CDR3 has 14 amino acids. Germline V gives CDR1 LGHDT, CDR2 YNNKEL (reference sequence). This CDR3 reads CASSQGVGQTEAFF. The CDR3 DNA reads TGTGCCAGCAGCCAAGGCGTCGGTCAAACTGAAGCTTTCTTT.

The count of this clone is one. V and J are TRBV14 and TRBJ1-4, with 9 bases matching TRBD1. Germline CDR1 SGHDN, CDR2 FVKESK. CDR3 length: 15 amino acids. V lost 4 bases to trimming and J lost 7 bases; unmatched junction nucleotides: 7. The CDR3 here is CASSPRQGVIEKLFF. CDR3 DNA: TGTGCCAGCAGCCCCAGACAGGGGGTAATTGAAAAACTGTTTTTT.

The CDR3 nucleotides are TGTGCCAGCAGCCAAGATGTAGGGGCTGGAAACACCATATATTTT. Its translation: CASSQDVGAGNTIYF. V gene TRBV4-2 combines with J gene TRBJ1-3; D possibly corresponds to TRBD1 (5 bases). V dropped 0 bases and J dropped 2 bases, with 8 bases sitting between them. Germline lookup yields CDR1 LGHNA and CDR2 YNFKEQ. The CDR3 is made up of 15 amino acids.

The J gene is TRBJ1-4, the V gene TRBV30; TRBD1 is a possible D gene (5 bases). Germline CDR1 and CDR2: GTSNPN and SVGIG (reference sequence). V was trimmed by 6 bases and J by 5 bases, leaving 13 bases between them. This CDR3 region has 13 residues. The CDR3 sequence: CACPAGGNEKLFF. The CDR3 coding sequence is TGTGCCTGCCCGGCCGGGGGAAATGAAAAACTGTTTTTT.

The rearrangement uses TRBV24-1 and TRBJ2-1; 9 nucleotides agree with TRBD1. This CDR3 has 15 amino acids. V was pared by 8 bases and J by 8 bases, with 12 bases of the junction left unmatched. Germline V gene sequence: CDR1 KGHDR, CDR2 SFDVKD. CDR3 bases: TGTGCCACCATGGGCTTGGGGACAGGGTCCCATGAGCAGTTCTTC. Translating it yields CATMGLGTGSHEQFF.

This clone was detected only a few times. This chain joins TRBV5-1 and TRBJ2-7; TRBD1 aligns across 7 bases. CDR3 length: 14 residues. The junction had 5 bases not matched to a gene; V was cut back by 5 bases and J by 0 bases. The germline gives CDR1 SGHRS, CDR2 YFSETQ. The CDR3 region has the DNA TGCGCCAGCAGACAGGGGACCAGCTCCTACGAGCAGTACTTC. Protein sequence: CASRQGTSSYEQYF. Combining the CDR3 with reference TRBV5-1 and TRBJ2-7 gives the whole variable domain KAGVTQTPRYLIKTRGQQVTLSCSPISGHRSVSWYQQTPGQGLQFLFEYFSETQRNKGNFPGRFSGRQFSNSRSEMNVSTLELGDSALYLCASRQGTSSYEQYFGPGTRLTVT.

The rearrangement joins TRBV4-1 to TRBJ1-2; D is uncertain. The CDR3 sequence is 14 residues long. In germline, CDR1 is MGHRA, CDR2 YSYEKL. Trimming shortened V by 1 base and J by 4 bases, and 10 bases separated the two germline ends. CDR3 sequence reads: CASSQGQSVYGYTF. CDR3 sequence (DNA): TGCGCCAGCAGCCAAGGTCAGAGCGTCTATGGCTACACCTTC.

This chain uses TRBV3-1 (or the pseudogene TRBV3-2) with TRBJ2-5, with D maybe TRBD1 (6 bases). The V gene lost 6 bases and the J gene lost 1 base, with 9 bases spanning the gap. The CDR3 loop spans 13 amino acids. Per germline, CDR1 LGHDT and CDR2 YNNKEL (reference sequence). CDR3 amino acids: CASRPTGQETQYF. CDR3 nucleotides: TGTGCCAGCAGGCCGACAGGCCAAGAGACCCAGTACTTC.

This chain links TRBV30 with TRBJ2-1; D gene uncertain. The V end lost 5 bases, the J end lost 0 bases, and 8 bases lay between the germline ends. Looked up from germline, CDR1 is GTSNPN and CDR2 is SVGIG (reference sequence). CDR3 length: 13 amino acids. CDR3 DNA: TGTGCCTGGGAGCGCAGCTCCTACAATGAGCAGTTCTTC. Its translation: CAWERSSYNEQFF. The complete variable domain, with remaining parts taken from reference TRBV30 and TRBJ2-1, reads SQTIHQWPATLVQPVGSPLSLECTVEGTSNPNLYWYRQAAGRGLQLLFYSVGIGQISSEVPQNLSASRPQDRQFILSSKKLLLSDSGFYLCAWERSSYNEQFFGPGTRLTVL.

This clone was seen once. The V call is TRBV5-1, the J call TRBJ1-3, with 7 bases lining up with TRBD1. V lost 3 bases to trimming and J lost 2 bases; unmatched junction nucleotides: 8. The length of the CDR3 is 16 residues. Germline V CDR1 and CDR2: SGHRS, YFSETQ. The CDR3 DNA reads as TGCGCCAGCAGCTACGGGACAGCGGGCGCTGGAAACACCATATATTTT. Translating gives CASSYGTAGAGNTIYF.

The CDR3 here is CASSTYNEQFF. The CDR3 DNA is TGTGCCAGTAGCACCTACAATGAGCAGTTCTTC. The V and J genes are TRBV19 and TRBJ2-1; no definite D call. The length of the CDR3 is 11 residues. Germline CDR1 is LNHDA and CDR2 is SQIVND (reference sequence). V gave up 6 bases and J gave up 2 bases, with 2 bases separating them.

The gene calls are TRBV27 and TRBJ2-1, with TRBD2 identical over 13 bases. Germline V CDR1 and CDR2: MNHEY, SMNVEV (reference sequence). The CDR3 totals 15 residues. V trimming: 7 bases; J trimming: 6 bases; junction bases outside the gene matches: 6. The CDR3, as DNA: TGTGCCAGCACCAGACTAGCGGGAGGCTCCAATGAGCAGTTCTTC. Translating gives CASTRLAGGSNEQFF.

This chain uses TRBV7-3 with TRBJ1-2, with D maybe TRBD1 (6 bases). V shed 5 bases and J shed 8 bases, with 15 bases lying between them. From germline, CDR1 is SGHTA and CDR2 FQGTGA. CDR3 length: 13 residues. The DNA of the CDR3 is TGTGCCAGCAGCCTAAGCTACAGGGAGGGCTACACCTTC. Its translation: CASSLSYREGYTF.

The V gene is TRBV9, the J gene TRBJ2-5, with 9 positions matching TRBD2. Germline V lookup: CDR1 SGDLS, CDR2 YYNGEE. This CDR3 region has 16 residues. The V gene end was trimmed by 4 bases and the J gene end by 1 base; junction bases not matched to a gene: 8. CDR3 region: CASSPVTAGGQETQYF. The CDR3 coding sequence is TGTGCCAGCAGCCCCGTCACAGCGGGGGGCCAAGAGACCCAGTACTTC.

This clone has just one count. The gene calls are TRBV27 and TRBJ1-2, with 9 bases fitting TRBD1. The V and J ends lost 6 bases and 5 bases, in that order; junction bases with no gene match: 13. Germline lookup yields CDR1 MNHEY and CDR2 SMNVEV (reference sequence). The CDR3 covers 16 residues. CDR3 coding DNA: TGTGCCAGCAGCCGGACAGGGGTTGGCTTGGGATATGGCTACACCTTC. This gives the protein CASSRTGVGLGYGYTF.

This chain joins TRBV4-1 and TRBJ2-7, with 11 bases aligning to TRBD2. The ends lost 2 bases at V and 4 bases at J; junction bases unmatched: 7. Germline-derived CDR1 and CDR2 are MGHRA and YSYEKL. This CDR3 is built from 16 residues. CDR3 sequence: CASSQSVTSGMYEQYF. CDR3 sequence (DNA): TGCGCCAGCAGCCAATCCGTGACTAGCGGGATGTACGAGCAGTACTTC.